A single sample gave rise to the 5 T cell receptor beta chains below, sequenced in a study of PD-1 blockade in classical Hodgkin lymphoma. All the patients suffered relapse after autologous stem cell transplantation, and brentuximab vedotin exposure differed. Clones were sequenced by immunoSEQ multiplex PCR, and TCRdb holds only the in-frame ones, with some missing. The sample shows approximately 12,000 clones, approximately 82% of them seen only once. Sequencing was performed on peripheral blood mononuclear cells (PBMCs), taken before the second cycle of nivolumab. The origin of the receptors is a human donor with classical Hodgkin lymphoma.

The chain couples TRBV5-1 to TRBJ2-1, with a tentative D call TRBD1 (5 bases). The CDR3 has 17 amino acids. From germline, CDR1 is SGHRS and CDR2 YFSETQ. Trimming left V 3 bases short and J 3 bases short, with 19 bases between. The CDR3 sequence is CASSSDDSPKFYNEQFF. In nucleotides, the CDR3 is TGCGCCAGCAGCTCCGACGACAGTCCCAAGTTCTACAATGAGCAGTTCTTC.

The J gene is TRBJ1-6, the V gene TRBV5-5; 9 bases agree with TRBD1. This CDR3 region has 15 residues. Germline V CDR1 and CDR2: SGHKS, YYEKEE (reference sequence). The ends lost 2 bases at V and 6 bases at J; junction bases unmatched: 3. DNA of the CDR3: TGTGCCAGCAGCTTCACAGGGGGCTTTAATTCACCCCTCCACTTT. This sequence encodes CASSFTGGFNSPLHF.

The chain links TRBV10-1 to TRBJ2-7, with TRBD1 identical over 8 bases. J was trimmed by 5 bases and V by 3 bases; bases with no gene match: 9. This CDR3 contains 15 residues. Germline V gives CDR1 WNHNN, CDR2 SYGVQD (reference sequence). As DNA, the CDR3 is TGCGCCAGCAGTGAAGGACAGGGTCGGTACCACGAGCAGTACTTC. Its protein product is CASSEGQGRYHEQYF.

The CDR3 DNA sequence: TGTGCCAGCAGCCCCAGGACAGGGGAGGCGGGGGAGACCCAGTACTTC. Residues: CASSPRTGEAGETQYF. The chain uses TRBV7-9 and TRBJ2-5, with 9 bases aligning to TRBD1. The ends lost 5 bases at V and 5 bases at J; junction bases unmatched: 12. Germline CDR1 and CDR2: SEHNR and FQNEAQ (reference sequence). This CDR3 is 16 amino acids long.

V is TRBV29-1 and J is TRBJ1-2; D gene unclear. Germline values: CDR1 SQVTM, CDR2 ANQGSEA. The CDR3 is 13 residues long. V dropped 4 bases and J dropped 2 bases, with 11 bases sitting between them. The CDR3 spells CSVVWFSNYGYTF. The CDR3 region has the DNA TGCAGCGTTGTCTGGTTTTCCAACTATGGCTACACCTTC.